This is a list of T cell receptor beta chains from one sample in a study of spatial heterogeneity in lung cancer. TCRdb re-called the 5' RACE reads through MiXCR, storing one row per CDR3 protein. The data show about 94,000 distinct CDR3 sequences, 15% to 20% seen once. This specimen consisted of PBMCs, obtained at follow-up. Source of these receptors: a male donor with early-stage non-small cell lung cancer. The CDR3 runs from the conserved cysteine through the conserved F or W. Each record gives: J gene, clone size, V gene, D gene, CDR3 protein, CDR3 DNA. The D gene is left open where the match is weak. Expanded clones are given a class, and other clones once, few, many or no size at all.

TRBJ2-1 few TRBV7-2 - CASSRLYNEQFF TGTGCCAGCAGCCGACTTTACAATGAGCAGTTCTTC
TRBJ2-3 - TRBV7-2 TRBD2 CASSLASGSADTQYF TGTGCCAGCAGCTTAGCTAGCGGGAGCGCAGATACGCAGTATTTT
TRBJ2-1 - TRBV12-3/TRBV12-4 TRBD2 CASSFSLAGGNEQFF TGTGCCAGCAGTTTTAGTCTAGCGGGAGGGAATGAGCAGTTCTTC
TRBJ2-3 - TRBV2 TRBD2 CASSELGLRTSSTDTQYF TGTGCCAGCAGTGAATTGGGACTAAGAACCTCCAGCACAGATACGCAGTATTTT
TRBJ1-1 medium-sized TRBV12-3/TRBV12-4 - CASSLGQNTEAFF TGTGCCAGCAGCTTAGGACAGAACACTGAAGCTTTCTTT
TRBJ1-1 few TRBV12-3/TRBV12-4 - CASSWKVNTEAFF TGTGCCAGCAGTTGGAAGGTTAACACTGAAGCTTTCTTT
TRBJ2-7 few TRBV9 TRBD1 CASSVDGRGIYEQYF TGTGCCAGCAGCGTAGATGGCAGGGGGATCTACGAGCAGTACTTC
TRBJ1-1 - TRBV5-1 - CGSSLALSRMNTEAFF TGCGGCAGCAGCTTGGCTCTTAGCAGAATGAACACTGAAGCTTTCTTT
TRBJ2-3 - TRBV5-6 TRBD1 CASSSGTASTDTQYF TGTGCCAGCAGCTCCGGGACAGCCAGCACAGATACGCAGTATTTT
TRBJ2-3 few TRBV20-1 TRBD2 CSASEYGTSATDTQYF TGCAGTGCTAGCGAGTACGGGACTAGCGCCACAGATACGCAGTATTTT
TRBJ2-4 few TRBV7-8 TRBD2 CASSSGVAGNIQYF TGTGCCAGCAGCTCCGGGGTAGCGGGAAACATTCAGTACTTC
TRBJ2-5 few TRBV14 TRBD2 CASSPEGLAVYPTETQYF TGTGCCAGCAGCCCAGAGGGACTAGCGGTTTATCCCACGGAGACCCAGTACTTC
TRBJ1-2 few TRBV4-3 - CASSPDRPTNYGYTF TGCGCCAGCAGCCCTGACAGGCCTACTAACTATGGCTACACCTTC
TRBJ1-1 - TRBV6-2/TRBV6-3 - CASSYQAGNTEAFF TGTGCCAGCAGTTACCAGGCGGGGAACACTGAAGCTTTCTTT